This TCR beta chain was documented in a study of cytomegalovirus exposure and HLA in healthy donors. Study details: It was reported in a later analysis that the 120 or so validation repertoires used the same platform as the roughly 700 first-cohort repertoires. Overall study results and limits: Some public TCRs appeared in many individuals, while most sequences were rare. A subsequent analysis found that TCR clusters from the first cohort also tended to co-occur in the 90 to 150 validation repertoires, with around 94% of cluster scores above 0. Cytomegalovirus association was listed for 164 TCR beta chains.

Points on this clone: Its antigen is not known.

The assay was immunoSEQ multiplex PCR, and TCRdb's table has in-frame clones only and misses some. Counted here are roughly 150,000 clones, about 80% occurring once; the ten biggest clones make up 25% to 30%. J was trimmed by 5 bases and V by 7 bases; bases with no gene match: 8. Germline V CDR1 and CDR2: SNHLY, FYNNEI. This CDR3 has 14 amino acids. This sequence joins TRBV2 and TRBJ2-5; 9 bases fit TRBD2. The sequence was obtained from a young man in good health and CMV-seropositive. The sequencing input was PBMCs. The CDR3 coding sequence is TGTGCCAGCAAGGCTAGCGGGATATGGGAGACCCAGTACTTC. It codes for CASKASGIWETQYF.